A single sample gave rise to the 3 T cell receptor beta chains below, sequenced in a study of T cells after posttransplantation cyclophosphamide. Assay: immunoSEQ multiplex PCR; the TCRdb copy retains only in-frame clones and omits some. The sample includes over 15,000 clones, around 87% of them seen just once. Controls had myeloablative marrow grafts with methotrexate and calcineurin inhibitor, sampled at 1 year. Sample: PBMCs, taken after an allogeneic stem cell transplant with a calcineurin inhibitor and methotrexate. The receptors here all came from a male patient aged 50 to 59 who received an allogeneic stem cell transplant from an unrelated donor, was CMV-positive, and had chronic GVHD only. Some of the T cells might come from the graft donor.

The chain recombines TRBV7-7 with TRBJ1-3; the D gene is possibly TRBD1 (5 bases). There are 13 residues in the CDR3. Trimming removed 5 bases at V and 4 bases at J, with 9 bases between. CDR1 SSHAT and CDR2 FNYEAQ come from the germline V gene (reference sequence). CDR3 nucleotides: TGTGCCAGCAGCCCGGGACTAGGAAACACCATATATTTT. This sequence encodes CASSPGLGNTIYF.

This chain joins TRBV11-3 and TRBJ2-1; 11 bases fit TRBD2. Germline-derived CDR1 and CDR2 are SGHNT and YENEEA. This CDR3 spans 18 amino acids. The V gene end was trimmed by 0 bases and the J gene end by 7 bases; junction bases not matched to a gene: 11. CDR3 residues: CASSLDPWLAGGRNEQFF. CDR3 DNA: TGTGCCAGCAGCTTAGATCCATGGCTAGCGGGGGGCCGGAATGAGCAGTTCTTC.

The chain joins TRBV10-3 to TRBJ2-3; D is uncertain. CDR1 is ENHRY and CDR2 is SYGVKD in the germline V gene. The length of the CDR3 is 12 residues. V lost 4 bases and J lost 4, with 6 bases in between. The CDR3 protein is CAISGEADTQYF. DNA for the CDR3: TGTGCCATCAGTGGAGAGGCAGATACGCAGTATTTT.